This T cell receptor (beta chain) is drawn from a study of T-cell reconstitution after alpha-beta-depleted transplantation in children. During its preparation, the TCRbeta library received unique molecular identifiers. A single record per CDR3 protein comes from TCRdb applying MiXCR to the PCR reads. Here the sample spans about 230,000 distinct CDR3 sequences, 9.7% being singletons. This clonotype was seen many times. The material was PBMCs from the stem cell graft donor, obtained from the stem cell graft. The origin of this receptor is a human donor who donated a stem cell graft to a child with SCID.

DNA for the CDR3: TGTGCCATCAGCAGACTAGCCGCTAGCACAGATACGCAGTATTTT. This translates into CAISRLAASTDTQYF. This chain connects TRBV10-3 to TRBJ2-3, with TRBD2 identical over 7 bases. CDR1 and CDR2 from the germline V gene are ENHRY and SYGVKD. V was pared by 6 bases and J by 0 bases, with 6 bases of the junction left unmatched. The CDR3 covers 15 residues.